Each of the 3 T cell receptor beta chains below was sequenced from the same sample in a study of blood T cell repertoires in COVID-19. The protocol was immunoSEQ multiplex PCR, while the TCRdb copy is restricted to in-frame clones and leaves out a portion. The sample yields some 80,000 clones, roughly 89% seen once. The sample taken for sequencing was peripheral blood. The receptor source for this set is a man in his fifties or sixties with acute or convalescent COVID-19.

The gene calls are TRBV7-2 and TRBJ2-5; 10 nucleotides line up with TRBD2. Per germline, CDR1 SGHTA and CDR2 FQGNSA. V gave up 6 bases and J gave up 7 bases; unmatched junction bases: 14. This CDR3 has 16 residues. The CDR3 DNA sequence: TGTGCCAGCAGTAACCCTAGCGGGGGCACGGGGGGGACCCAGTACTTC. Translating gives CASSNPSGGTGGTQYF.

The J gene is TRBJ2-5, the V gene TRBV12-3 or TRBV12-4; 10 bases are shared with TRBD2. The CDR3 has 13 amino acids. Trimming at V came to 5 bases and at J to 5 bases, leaving 2 bases not matched to a gene. CDR3 region: CASSASGSETQYF. CDR3 coding DNA: TGTGCCAGCAGTGCTAGCGGGAGTGAGACCCAGTACTTC.

In its sample, this clone was seen a few times. This chain joins TRBV7-2 and TRBJ2-1, with 12 bases lining up with TRBD2. This CDR3 contains 19 residues. The J segment lost 0 bases and the V segment lost 3 bases, leaving 9 bases of the junction unmatched. Looked up from germline, CDR1 is SGHTA and CDR2 is FQGNSA. The CDR3 DNA sequence: TGTGCCAGCAGCTTTCCTAGCGGGAGGGCCCAAAGCTCCTACAATGAGCAGTTCTTC. Translating gives CASSFPSGRAQSSYNEQFF.